The 13 T cell receptor beta chains listed next were all sequenced from one sample in a study of shared clonotypes between healthy human individuals. Sequencing was performed with immunoSEQ multiplex PCR; in TCRdb, only in-frame clones are kept and a portion is missing. The table records roughly 170,000 clones, 65% to 70% of them present only once. The specimen was memory CD4+ T cells sorted from blood. Subset described: CD45RA-negative fraction. These receptors all stem from a man aged 30-40 years in good health.

This clone was seen a few times. One junction end does not reproduce the germline sequence, and a read error may be involved. CDR3 sequence: CASRTGPMKTEAFF. The CDR3 DNA reads as TGCGCCAGCAGGACCGGACCGATGAAGACTGAAGCTTTCTTT. V usage is TRBV10-2 and J usage is TRBJ1-1, with D uncertain. The CDR3 runs 14 residues. Germline V gene sequence: CDR1 WSHSY, CDR2 SAAADI.

The chain links TRBV18 to TRBJ2-3; D might be TRBD1 (5 bases). The ends were cut back, 1 base at V and 11 bases at J, with 10 bases in the middle. Looked up from germline, CDR1 is KGHSH and CDR2 is LQKENI. The CDR3 spans 12 residues. CDR3 in amino acids: CASSPQTDRQYF. As DNA, the CDR3 is TGTGCCAGCTCACCACAGACAGACCGGCAGTATTTT.

This clone was counted a few times. The chain links TRBV7-6 to TRBJ2-3; TRBD2 matches at 14 bases. The germline V gene has CDR1 SGHVS and CDR2 FNYEAQ. After removal of 5 bases from V and 1 base from J, the junction contained 14 bases not matched to a gene. This CDR3 comprises 20 residues. This chain's CDR3 is CASSPWGTSGSGPGTDTQYF. The CDR3 DNA follows: TGTGCCAGCAGCCCCTGGGGGACTAGCGGGAGTGGCCCTGGCACAGATACGCAGTATTTT. Variable domain in full (rest from reference TRBV7-6 and TRBJ2-3): GAGVSQSPRYKVTKRGQDVALRCDPISGHVSLYWYRQALGQGPEFLTYFNYEAQQDKSGLPNDRFSAERPEGSISTLTIQRTEQRDSAMYRCASSPWGTSGSGPGTDTQYFGPGTRLTVL.

In its sample, this clone was seen a few times. J is TRBJ2-1 and V is TRBV5-5, with D hard to call. Trimming took 0 bases from V and 10 from J, leaving 8 bases between them. Germline CDR1 reads SGHKS; CDR2 reads YYEKEE (reference sequence). The CDR3 is 12 residues long. CDR3 DNA: TGTGCCAGCAGCTTGGGTCTGGGGGAGCAGTTCTTC. Its protein product is CASSLGLGEQFF.

This clone has a handful of counts. The chain joins TRBV7-8 to TRBJ2-7, with TRBD1 as a possible D gene (6 bases). This CDR3 spans 13 amino acids. The germline V gene encodes CDR1 SGHVS and CDR2 FQNEAQ. V was pared by 1 base and J by 5 bases, with 9 bases between. This CDR3 is CASSLDRVDEQYF. CDR3 DNA: TGTGCCAGCAGCTTAGACAGGGTCGACGAGCAGTACTTC.

This chain joins TRBV5-4 and TRBJ2-3; D is undetermined. The germline gives CDR1 SGHNT, CDR2 YYREEE (reference sequence). This CDR3 is built from 14 residues. Trimming removed 1 base at V and 4 bases at J, with 10 bases between. The DNA for the CDR3 is TGTGCCAGCAGCTTGTCCTTGGGTGCAGATACGCAGTATTTT. The encoded protein is CASSLSLGADTQYF.

The rearrangement links TRBV7-3 to TRBJ1-1, with no clear D. This CDR3 comprises 14 residues. V was shortened by 4 bases and J by 5 bases, with 14 bases between the two germline ends. Germline assignment: CDR1 SGHTA and CDR2 FQGTGA. The CDR3 DNA sequence: TGTGCCAGCAGCTCGGGTGCCAGAGGGACTGAAGCTTTCTTT. Translation gives CASSSGARGTEAFF.

The chain carries TRBV28 and TRBJ1-1; TRBD1 agrees at 8 bases. Trimming removed 5 bases from V and 5 bases from J; junction bases left unmatched: 4. The CDR3 consists of 13 residues. The germline gives CDR1 MDHEN, CDR2 SYDVKM. CDR3 sequence reads: CASSRTGITEAFF. The CDR3 DNA follows: TGTGCCAGCAGTCGGACAGGGATAACTGAAGCTTTCTTT.

J is TRBJ2-7 and V is TRBV25-1, with 7 positions matching TRBD1. Germline CDR1 MGHDK, CDR2 SYGVNS. J gave up 0 bases and V 5 bases, and 16 bases lay outside the gene matches. The CDR3 loop spans 18 amino acids. This CDR3 is CASSSTGSPSLGSYEQYF. CDR3 sequence (DNA): TGTGCCAGCAGTTCGACAGGGTCTCCGTCTTTAGGCTCCTACGAGCAGTACTTC.

V usage is TRBV2 and J usage is TRBJ2-2; TRBD2 aligns across 12 bases. V was clipped by 7 bases and J by 4 bases; unmatched bases: 10. Germline-derived CDR1 and CDR2 are SNHLY and FYNNEI. There are 17 residues in the CDR3. CDR3 nucleotide sequence: TGTGCCAGCAATCCCCTGACTAGCGGGAGTGCCACCGGGGAGCTGTTTTTT. The encoded protein is CASNPLTSGSATGELFF.

V is TRBV7-9 and J is TRBJ1-2, with D hard to call. The V gene lost 6 bases and the J gene lost 1 base, with 12 bases spanning the gap. Germline V gene data show CDR1 as SEHNR and CDR2 as FQNEAQ (reference sequence). This CDR3 comprises 14 residues. The CDR3 bases are TGTGCCAGCAGTTACGCACGGAGTAACTATGGCTACACCTTC. This encodes CASSYARSNYGYTF.

This clone was seen a handful of times. The rearrangement joins TRBV7-7 to TRBJ2-3, with TRBD1 as a possible D gene (5 bases). The V and J ends lost 1 base and 0 bases respectively, with 8 bases between them. From germline, CDR1 is SSHAT and CDR2 FNYEAQ (reference sequence). CDR3 size: 15 residues. The CDR3 bases are TGTGCCAGCAGCTTAGGGACATTGAGCACAGATACGCAGTATTTT. This translates into CASSLGTLSTDTQYF.

Worth noting for this clone: Other DNA sequences in this specimen translate into the identical CDR3. The J gene is TRBJ1-1, the V gene TRBV28; D not certain. The V end lost 6 bases, the J end lost 4 bases, and 9 bases lay between the germline ends. This CDR3 region has 12 residues. Germline V gene lookup returns CDR1 MDHEN and CDR2 SYDVKM. The DNA of the CDR3 is TGTGCCAGCAGCCTACCGAGCACTGAAGCTTTCTTT. This encodes CASSLPSTEAFF. Supplemented by reference TRBV28 and TRBJ1-1, the full variable domain reads DVKVTQSSRYLVKRTGEKVFLECVQDMDHENMFWYRQDPGLGLRLIYFSYDVKMKEKGDIPEGYSVSREKKERFSLILESASTNQTSMYLCASSLPSTEAFFGQGTRLTVV.